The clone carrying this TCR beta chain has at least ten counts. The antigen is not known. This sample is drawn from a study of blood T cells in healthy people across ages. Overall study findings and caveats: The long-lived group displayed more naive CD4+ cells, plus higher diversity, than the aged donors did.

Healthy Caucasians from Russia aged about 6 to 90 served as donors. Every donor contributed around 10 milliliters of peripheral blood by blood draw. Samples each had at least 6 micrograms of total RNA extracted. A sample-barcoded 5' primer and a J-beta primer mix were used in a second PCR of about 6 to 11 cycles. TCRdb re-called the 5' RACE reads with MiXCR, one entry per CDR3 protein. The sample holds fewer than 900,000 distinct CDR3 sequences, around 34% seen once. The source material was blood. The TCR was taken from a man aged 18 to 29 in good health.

This CDR3 is CASSQDVTGVTTDTQYF. The DNA of the CDR3 is TGCGCCAGCAGCCAAGATGTTACAGGGGTAACGACAGATACGCAGTATTTT. This rearrangement joins TRBV4-3 to TRBJ2-3, with 7 positions matching TRBD1. Germline CDR1 LGHNA, CDR2 YSLEER. The CDR3 consists of 17 residues. J gave up 3 bases and V 0 bases, and 9 bases lay outside the gene matches.